This T cell receptor beta chain was obtained from a study of cytomegalovirus exposure and HLA in healthy donors. Overall study context: Among about 179 million T cells, an earlier analysis found 95 million to 140 million unique TCR beta sequences. The study's findings and limits: When analyzed later, a missense DCLRE1C variant was found to be linked to TCR beta V- and J-gene trimming. Highly shared variants forming one cluster were likely a sequencing artifact.

The PCR contained 60 Vbeta and 13 Jbeta primers. The table came from immunoSEQ multiplex PCR; TCRdb's copy has only in-frame clones and leaves some out. Here the sample spans over 30,000 clones, about 60% being singletons. While unrecorded immune exposures were likely, the donors were nominally healthy when sampled. About this clone itself: Its specificity is not known.

The sequenced material came from PBMCs. This sequence was found in a man in his fifties or sixties in good health and CMV-seropositive.

The CDR3 nucleotides are TGTGCCAGCAGGGGGACAGGGTGGGCAGATACGCAGTATTTT. Translation gives CASRGTGWADTQYF. This chain joins TRBV2 and TRBJ2-3, with 9 bases lining up with TRBD1. Unmatched junction bases numbered 5, after V lost 6 bases and J lost 4 bases. From germline, CDR1 is SNHLY and CDR2 FYNNEI. The CDR3 spans 14 residues.